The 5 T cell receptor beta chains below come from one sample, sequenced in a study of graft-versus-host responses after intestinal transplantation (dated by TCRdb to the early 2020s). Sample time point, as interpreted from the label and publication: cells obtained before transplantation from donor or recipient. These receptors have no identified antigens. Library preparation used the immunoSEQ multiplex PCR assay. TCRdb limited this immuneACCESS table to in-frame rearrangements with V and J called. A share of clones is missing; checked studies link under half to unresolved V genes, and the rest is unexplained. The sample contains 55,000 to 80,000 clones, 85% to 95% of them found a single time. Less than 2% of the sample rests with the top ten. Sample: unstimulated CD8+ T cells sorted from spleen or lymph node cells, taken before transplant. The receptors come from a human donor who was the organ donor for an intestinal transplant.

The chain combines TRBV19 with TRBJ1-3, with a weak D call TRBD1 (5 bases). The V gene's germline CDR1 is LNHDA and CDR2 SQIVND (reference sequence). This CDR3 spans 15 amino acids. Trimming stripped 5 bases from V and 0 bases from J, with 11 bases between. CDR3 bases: TGTGCCAGTAGTTCGACAGTGCGCTCTGGAAACACCATATATTTT. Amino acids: CASSSTVRSGNTIYF.

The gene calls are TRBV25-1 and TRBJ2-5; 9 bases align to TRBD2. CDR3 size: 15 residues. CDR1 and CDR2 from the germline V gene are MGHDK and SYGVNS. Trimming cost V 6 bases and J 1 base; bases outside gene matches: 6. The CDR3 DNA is TGTGCCAGCAGCCGGGAGCGGGAGGTCCAAGAGACCCAGTACTTC. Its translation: CASSREREVQETQYF. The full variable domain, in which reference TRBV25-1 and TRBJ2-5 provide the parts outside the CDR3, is EADIYQTPRYLVIGTGKKITLECSQTMGHDKMYWYQQDPGMELHLIHYSYGVNSTEKGDLSSESTVSRIRTEHFPLTLESARPSHTSQYLCASSREREVQETQYFGPGTRLLVL.

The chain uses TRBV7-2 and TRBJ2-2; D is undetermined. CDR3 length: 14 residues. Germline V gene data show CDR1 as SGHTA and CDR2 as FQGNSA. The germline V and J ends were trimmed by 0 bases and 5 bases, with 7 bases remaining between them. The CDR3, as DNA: TGTGCCAGCAGCTTAGCGCGGTTTACCGGGGAGCTGTTTTTT. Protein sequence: CASSLARFTGELFF.

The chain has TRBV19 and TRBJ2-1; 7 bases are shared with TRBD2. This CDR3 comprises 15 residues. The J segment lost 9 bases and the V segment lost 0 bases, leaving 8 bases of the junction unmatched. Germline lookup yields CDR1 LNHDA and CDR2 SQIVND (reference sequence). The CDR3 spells CASSIETSPEGEQFF. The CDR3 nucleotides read TGTGCCAGTAGTATAGAGACTAGCCCCGAAGGTGAGCAGTTCTTC.

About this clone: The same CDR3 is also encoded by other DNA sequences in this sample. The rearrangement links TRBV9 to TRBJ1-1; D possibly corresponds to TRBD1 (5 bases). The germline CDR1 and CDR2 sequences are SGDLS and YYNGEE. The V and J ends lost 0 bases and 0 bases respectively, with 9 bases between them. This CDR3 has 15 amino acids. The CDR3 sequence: CASSVGGGVNTEAFF. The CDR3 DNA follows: TGTGCCAGCAGCGTAGGGGGGGGAGTGAACACTGAAGCTTTCTTT.